This T cell receptor (beta chain) was profiled in a study of T cells in women clearing cervical HPV infection (dated by TCRdb to between 2017 and 2018). For the wider study: The cases were about two dozen women with histologically confirmed HPV16-related CIN3 or worse, and 2 of those women had invasive cancers. Among cases, blood sampling came a median of almost 150 days after lesion detection, with an interquartile range of roughly 90 to 230 days. Five blinded duplicates per group were added as quality controls, giving about 60 samples: 50 participants and roughly ten replicates. Cases were matched to controls by age within five years and by the year the sample was collected. Nested within Costa Rica's Guanacaste HPV Natural History Study, an exploratory proof-of-principle case-control study compared TCR repertoires across cervical HPV16 outcomes. Blood from cases was collected at the visit at which the lesion was first identified, whereas blood from controls was collected once infection was no longer detected. Cases had a median age of around 34 years compared with 38 to 40 for controls, and baseline characteristics showed no significant differences between the groups. Since HLA typing was available for only a few women, HLA type could not be ruled out as a confounder. Controls were 25 or so women whose single incident HPV16 infection cleared within 12 months without precancer or cancer developing. The parent cohort enrolled roughly 9,400 women aged 18 or older in Guanacaste, Costa Rica, in 1993 to 1994 and followed the women for around seven years. General study outcomes and caveats: The cross-sectional design could not show whether associations preceded infection or resulted from it; effector/memory subsets and HPV-specific T cells were not isolated. Random forest classifiers combining richness and V gene abundances distinguished cases from controls with an estimated AUC of around 0.79. Significantly higher TCR repertoire richness was observed in CIN3+ cases than in controls across sequencing depths, whereas no difference in evenness was found. T-cell numbers per sample were unknown, so richness differences could reflect varying T-cell content rather than repertoire biology. Lower TRBV6-7 relative abundance was observed in cases than in controls (roughly 0.11% versus 0.16%; Bonferroni P = 0.0008).

The immunoSEQ assay used multiplex PCR to amplify TCR beta CDR3 regions from an average of about 1,200 ng of genomic DNA per sample. Primer bias was corrected in the assay by using a complete synthetic TCR repertoire to establish an amplification baseline. The amplicons were sequenced using the Illumina platform. In the paper's pipeline: Sequences were error-corrected by clustering with frequency ratios and a modified nearest-neighbor algorithm, then analyzed in the immunoSEQ Analyzer with IMGT gene definitions. At each rarefaction depth, TCR richness and evenness were averaged across 20 rarefaction repeats, and samples with fewer sequences than that depth were excluded. V, D and J gene relative abundances were compared between groups with Wilcoxon rank sum tests, applying FDR correction. An intraclass correlation of roughly 96% for TCR richness and an average of roughly 83% across 66 gene segments were obtained from the blinded duplicates. As stored in TCRdb, this immuneACCESS dataset retains in-frame rearrangements with V and J assigned. A fraction of the clones does not appear; measured against another copy, unresolved V genes explain less than half of the discrepancy, and the remainder lacks a known reason. The V and J calls and the clone size are those of that table, but D and trimming were determined from the DNA. This sample's listing comprises over 45,000 clones. The ten largest clones add up to around 1.6% of the sample.

CDR1 and CDR2 (DFQATT, SNEGSKA) derive from the germline V gene (reference sequence). V loses 0 bases at its end and J loses 6 bases; junction bases beyond the gene matches: 7. From the cysteine through the phenylalanine, the CDR3 covers 15 amino acids. The DNA covers only part of the CDR3, 36 bases in frame from base 1. A note on this clone: It lacks a known antigen. The observed sequence ends 3 residues before the CDR3 terminus, with the missing tail filled in from the germline J gene.

Every participant had a single incident cervical HPV16 infection, and women with prevalent HPV16 infections were excluded. Cervical HPV DNA was detected by MY09/MY11 PCR and genotyped by dot-blot hybridization. Under 19 mL of heparinized blood were centrifuged, and the buffy coat was aliquoted, frozen at -30°C, then stored at -80°C. QIAGEN kits were used to extract genomic DNA from buffy coat specimens. This receptor was taken from a woman between 18 and 75 years old with a cervical HPV16 infection that either progressed to CIN3+ or cleared (not recorded which). Recombination linked TRBV20-1 to TRBJ2-7, with 11 bases matching TRBD2. Sample: blood buffy coat. CDR3 DNA, as far as it was read: TGCAGTGCTAGAGACTCCACTAGCGGGGGCTTCGAG. Translation gives CSARDSTSGGFE. The entire CDR3 protein reads CSARDSTSGGFEQYF.